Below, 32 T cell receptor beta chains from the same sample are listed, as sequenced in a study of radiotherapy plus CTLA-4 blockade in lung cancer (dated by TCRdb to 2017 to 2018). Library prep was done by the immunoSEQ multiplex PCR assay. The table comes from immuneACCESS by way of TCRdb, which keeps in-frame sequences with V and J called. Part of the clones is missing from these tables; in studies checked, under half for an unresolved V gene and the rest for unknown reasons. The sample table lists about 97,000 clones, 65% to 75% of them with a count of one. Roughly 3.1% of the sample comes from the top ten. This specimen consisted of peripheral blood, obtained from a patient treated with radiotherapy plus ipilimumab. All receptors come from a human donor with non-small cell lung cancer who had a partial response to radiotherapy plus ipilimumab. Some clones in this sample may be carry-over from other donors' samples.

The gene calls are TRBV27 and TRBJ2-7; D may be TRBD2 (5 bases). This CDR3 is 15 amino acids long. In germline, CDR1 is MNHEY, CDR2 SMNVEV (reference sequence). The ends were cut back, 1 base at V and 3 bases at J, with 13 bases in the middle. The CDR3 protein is CASSLLGSTGYEQYF. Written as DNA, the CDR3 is TGTGCCAGCAGTTTATTGGGGAGTACGGGCTACGAGCAGTACTTC.

DNA of the CDR3: TGCGCCAGCAGCCAGATCGGGGACAGGGTTGGTGGCTACACCTTC. This sequence encodes CASSQIGDRVGGYTF. The chain uses TRBV4-3 and TRBJ1-2, with 9 bases that match TRBD1. This CDR3 comprises 15 residues. J gave up 7 bases and V 3 bases, and 9 bases lay outside the gene matches. The germline gives CDR1 LGHNA, CDR2 YSLEER.

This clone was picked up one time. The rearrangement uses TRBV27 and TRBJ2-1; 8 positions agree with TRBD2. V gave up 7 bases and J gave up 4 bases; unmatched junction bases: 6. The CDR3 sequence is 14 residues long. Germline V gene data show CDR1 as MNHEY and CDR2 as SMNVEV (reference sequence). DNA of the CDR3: TGTGCCAGCACCCGGGGGGGGTCATACAATGAGCAGTTCTTC. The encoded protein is CASTRGGSYNEQFF.

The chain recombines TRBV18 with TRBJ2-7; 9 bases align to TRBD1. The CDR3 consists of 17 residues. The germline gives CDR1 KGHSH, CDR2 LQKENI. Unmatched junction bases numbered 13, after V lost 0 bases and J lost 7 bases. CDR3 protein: CASSPPRTGVSWGEQYF. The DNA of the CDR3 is TGTGCCAGCTCACCACCCCGGACAGGGGTGTCCTGGGGGGAGCAGTACTTC.

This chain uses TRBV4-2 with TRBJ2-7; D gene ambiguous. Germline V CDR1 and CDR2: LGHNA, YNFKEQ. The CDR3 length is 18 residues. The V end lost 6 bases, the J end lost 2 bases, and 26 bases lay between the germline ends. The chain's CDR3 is CASSLNHGNSPRTYEQYF. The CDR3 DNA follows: TGTGCCAGCAGTCTTAACCACGGTAACTCTCCGAGAACCTACGAGCAGTACTTC.

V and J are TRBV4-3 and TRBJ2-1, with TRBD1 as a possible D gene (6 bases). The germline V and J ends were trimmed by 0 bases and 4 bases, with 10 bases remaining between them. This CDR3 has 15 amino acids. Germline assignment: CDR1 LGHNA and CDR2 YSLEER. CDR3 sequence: CASSQDWDKYNEQFF. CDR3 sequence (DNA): TGCGCCAGCAGCCAAGATTGGGACAAGTACAATGAGCAGTTCTTC.

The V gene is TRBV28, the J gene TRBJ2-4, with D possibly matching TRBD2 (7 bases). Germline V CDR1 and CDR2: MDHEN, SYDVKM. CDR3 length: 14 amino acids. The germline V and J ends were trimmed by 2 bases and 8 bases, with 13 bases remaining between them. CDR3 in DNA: TGTGCCAGCAGTTTAGGCTGGGGGGGGCACATTCAGTACTTC. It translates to CASSLGWGGHIQYF.

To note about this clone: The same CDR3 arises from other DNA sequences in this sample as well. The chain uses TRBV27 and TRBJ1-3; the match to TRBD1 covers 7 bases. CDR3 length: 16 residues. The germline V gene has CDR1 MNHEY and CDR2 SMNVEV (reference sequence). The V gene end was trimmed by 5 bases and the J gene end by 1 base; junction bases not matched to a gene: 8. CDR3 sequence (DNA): TGTGCCAGCAGTCTACAGGGGTCCGGGTCTGGAAACACCATATATTTT. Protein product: CASSLQGSGSGNTIYF.

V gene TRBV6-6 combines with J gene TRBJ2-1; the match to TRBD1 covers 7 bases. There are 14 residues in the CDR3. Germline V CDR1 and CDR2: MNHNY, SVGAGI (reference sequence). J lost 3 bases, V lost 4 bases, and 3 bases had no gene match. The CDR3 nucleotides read TGTGCCAGCAGTTTACAGGGGAGCTACAATGAGCAGTTCTTC. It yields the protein CASSLQGSYNEQFF.

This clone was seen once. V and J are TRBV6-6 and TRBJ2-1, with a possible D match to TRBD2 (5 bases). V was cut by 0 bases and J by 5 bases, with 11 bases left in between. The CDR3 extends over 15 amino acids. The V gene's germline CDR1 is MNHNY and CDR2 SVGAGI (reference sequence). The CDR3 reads CASSYSGVGDNEQFF. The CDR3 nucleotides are TGTGCCAGCAGTTACTCGGGAGTCGGAGACAATGAGCAGTTCTTC.

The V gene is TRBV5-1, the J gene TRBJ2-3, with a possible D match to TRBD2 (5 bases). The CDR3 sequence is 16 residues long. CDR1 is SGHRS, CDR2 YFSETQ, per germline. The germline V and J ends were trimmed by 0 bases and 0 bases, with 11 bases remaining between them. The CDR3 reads CASSLGGAASTDTQYF. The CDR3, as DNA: TGCGCCAGCAGCTTGGGGGGAGCGGCGAGCACAGATACGCAGTATTTT.

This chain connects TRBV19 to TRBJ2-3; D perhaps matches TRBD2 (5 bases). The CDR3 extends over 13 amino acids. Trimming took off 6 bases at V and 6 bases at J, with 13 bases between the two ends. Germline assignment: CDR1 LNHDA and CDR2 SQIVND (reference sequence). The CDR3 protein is CASSVGLWDTQYF. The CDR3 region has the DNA TGTGCCAGTAGCGTCGGACTTTGGGATACGCAGTATTTT.

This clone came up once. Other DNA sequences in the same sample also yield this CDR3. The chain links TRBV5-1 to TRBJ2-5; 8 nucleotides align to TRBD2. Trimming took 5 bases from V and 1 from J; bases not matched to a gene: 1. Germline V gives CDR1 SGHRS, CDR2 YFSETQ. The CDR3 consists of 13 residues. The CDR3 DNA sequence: TGCGCCAGCAGTACTAGCGGCCAAGAGACCCAGTACTTC. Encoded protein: CASSTSGQETQYF.

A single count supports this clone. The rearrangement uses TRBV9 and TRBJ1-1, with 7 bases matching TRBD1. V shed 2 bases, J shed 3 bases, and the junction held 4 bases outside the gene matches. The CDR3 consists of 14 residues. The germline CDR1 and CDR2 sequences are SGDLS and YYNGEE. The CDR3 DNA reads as TGTGCCAGCAGCGTGAGGGGGCAGGACACTGAAGCTTTCTTT. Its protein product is CASSVRGQDTEAFF.

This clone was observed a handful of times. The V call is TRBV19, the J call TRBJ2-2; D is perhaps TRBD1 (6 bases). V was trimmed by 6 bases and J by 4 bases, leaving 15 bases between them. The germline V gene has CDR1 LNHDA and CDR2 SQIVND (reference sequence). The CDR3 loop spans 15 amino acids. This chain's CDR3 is CASRVDRLPTGELFF. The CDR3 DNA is TGTGCCAGTAGGGTAGACAGGCTGCCCACCGGGGAGCTGTTTTTT.

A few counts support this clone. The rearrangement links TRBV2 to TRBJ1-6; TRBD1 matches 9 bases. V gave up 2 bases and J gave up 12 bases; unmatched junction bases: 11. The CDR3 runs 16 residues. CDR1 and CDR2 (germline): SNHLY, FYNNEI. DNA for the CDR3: TGTGCCAGCAGTGAAACTCGGGACAGGGCCGTGGGACCCCTCCACTTT. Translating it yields CASSETRDRAVGPLHF.

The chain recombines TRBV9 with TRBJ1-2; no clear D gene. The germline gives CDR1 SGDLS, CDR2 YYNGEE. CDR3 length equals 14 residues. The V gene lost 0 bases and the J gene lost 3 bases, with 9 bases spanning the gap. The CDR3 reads CASSVDHPDYGYTF. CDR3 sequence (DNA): TGTGCCAGCAGCGTAGATCATCCAGACTATGGCTACACCTTC.

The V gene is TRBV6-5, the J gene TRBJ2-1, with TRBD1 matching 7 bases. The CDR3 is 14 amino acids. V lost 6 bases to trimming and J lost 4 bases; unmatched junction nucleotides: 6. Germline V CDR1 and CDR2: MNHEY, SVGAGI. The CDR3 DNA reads TGTGCCAGCAGCCCGACAGGGCTTTACAATGAGCAGTTCTTC. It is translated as CASSPTGLYNEQFF.

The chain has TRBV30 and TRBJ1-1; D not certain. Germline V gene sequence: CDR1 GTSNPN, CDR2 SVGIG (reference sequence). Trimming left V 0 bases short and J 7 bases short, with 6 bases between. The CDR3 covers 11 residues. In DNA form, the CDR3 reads TGTGCCTGGAGTGTATCGGTTGAAGCTTTCTTT. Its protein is CAWSVSVEAFF.

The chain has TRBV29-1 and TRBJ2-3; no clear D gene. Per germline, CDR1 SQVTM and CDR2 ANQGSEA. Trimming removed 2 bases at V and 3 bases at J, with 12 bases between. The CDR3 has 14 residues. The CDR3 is CSVELGTATDTQYF. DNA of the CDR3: TGCAGCGTTGAACTCGGAACAGCAACAGATACGCAGTATTTT.

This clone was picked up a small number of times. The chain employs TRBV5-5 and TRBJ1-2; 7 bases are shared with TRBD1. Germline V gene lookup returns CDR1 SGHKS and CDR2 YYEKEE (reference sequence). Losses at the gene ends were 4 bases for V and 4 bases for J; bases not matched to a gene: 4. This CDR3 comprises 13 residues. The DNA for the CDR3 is TGTGCCAGCAGCCGCACAGGGGTCTATGGCTACACCTTC. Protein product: CASSRTGVYGYTF.

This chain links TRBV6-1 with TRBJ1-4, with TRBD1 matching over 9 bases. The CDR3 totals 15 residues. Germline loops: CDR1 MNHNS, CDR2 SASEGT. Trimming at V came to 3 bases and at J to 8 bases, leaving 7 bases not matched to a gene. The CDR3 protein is CASSDQTGGKEKLFF. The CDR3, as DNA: TGTGCCAGCAGTGACCAGACAGGGGGGAAAGAAAAACTGTTTTTT.

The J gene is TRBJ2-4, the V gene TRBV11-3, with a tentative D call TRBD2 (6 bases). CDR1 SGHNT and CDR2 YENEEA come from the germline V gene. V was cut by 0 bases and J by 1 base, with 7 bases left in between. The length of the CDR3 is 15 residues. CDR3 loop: CASSLEGRAKNIQYF. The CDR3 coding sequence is TGTGCCAGCAGCTTAGAGGGGAGGGCCAAAAACATTCAGTACTTC.

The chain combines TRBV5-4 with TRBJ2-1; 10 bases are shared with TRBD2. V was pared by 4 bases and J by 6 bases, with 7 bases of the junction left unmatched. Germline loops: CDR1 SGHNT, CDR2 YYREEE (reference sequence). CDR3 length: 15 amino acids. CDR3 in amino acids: CASSLAGEVTNEQFF. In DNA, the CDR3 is TGTGCCAGCAGCCTAGCGGGAGAGGTGACCAATGAGCAGTTCTTC.

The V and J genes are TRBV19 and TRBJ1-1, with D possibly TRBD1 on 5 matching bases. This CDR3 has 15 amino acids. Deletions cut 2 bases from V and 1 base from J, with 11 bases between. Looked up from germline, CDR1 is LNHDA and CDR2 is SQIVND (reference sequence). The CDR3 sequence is CASSIQGNENTEAFF. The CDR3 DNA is TGTGCCAGTAGTATACAGGGAAACGAGAACACTGAAGCTTTCTTT.

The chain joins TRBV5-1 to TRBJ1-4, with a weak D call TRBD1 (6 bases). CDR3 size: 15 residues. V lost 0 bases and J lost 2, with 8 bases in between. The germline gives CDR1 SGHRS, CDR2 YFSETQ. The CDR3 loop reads CASSLAGATNEKLFF. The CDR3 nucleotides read TGCGCCAGCAGCTTGGCAGGGGCCACTAATGAAAAACTGTTTTTT.

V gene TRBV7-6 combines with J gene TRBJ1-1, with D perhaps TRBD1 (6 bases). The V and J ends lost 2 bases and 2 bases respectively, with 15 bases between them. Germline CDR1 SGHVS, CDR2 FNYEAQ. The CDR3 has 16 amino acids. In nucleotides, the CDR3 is TGTGCCAGCAGCTTATCACAGGGACGCTACAACACTGAAGCTTTCTTT. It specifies CASSLSQGRYNTEAFF. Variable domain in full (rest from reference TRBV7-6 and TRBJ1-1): GAGVSQSPRYKVTKRGQDVALRCDPISGHVSLYWYRQALGQGPEFLTYFNYEAQQDKSGLPNDRFSAERPEGSISTLTIQRTEQRDSAMYRCASSLSQGRYNTEAFFGQGTRLTVV.

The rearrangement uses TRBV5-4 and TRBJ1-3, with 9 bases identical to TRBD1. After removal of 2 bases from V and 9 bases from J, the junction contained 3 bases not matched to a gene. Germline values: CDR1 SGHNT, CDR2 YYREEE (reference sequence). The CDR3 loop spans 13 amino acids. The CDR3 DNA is TGTGCCAGCAGCTTCATGACAGGGGGCACCATATATTTT. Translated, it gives CASSFMTGGTIYF.

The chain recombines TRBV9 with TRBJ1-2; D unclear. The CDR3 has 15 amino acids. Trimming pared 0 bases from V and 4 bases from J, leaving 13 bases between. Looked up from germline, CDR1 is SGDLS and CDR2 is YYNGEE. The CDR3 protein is CASSVGRGWGYGYTF. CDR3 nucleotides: TGTGCCAGCAGCGTAGGGCGGGGATGGGGCTATGGCTACACCTTC.

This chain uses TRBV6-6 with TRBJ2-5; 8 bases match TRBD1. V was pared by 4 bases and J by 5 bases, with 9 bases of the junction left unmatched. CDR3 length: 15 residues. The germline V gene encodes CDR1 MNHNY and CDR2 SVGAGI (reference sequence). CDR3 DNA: TGTGCCAGCAGTTTACGACAGGGGTCGAGGGAGACCCAGTACTTC. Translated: CASSLRQGSRETQYF.

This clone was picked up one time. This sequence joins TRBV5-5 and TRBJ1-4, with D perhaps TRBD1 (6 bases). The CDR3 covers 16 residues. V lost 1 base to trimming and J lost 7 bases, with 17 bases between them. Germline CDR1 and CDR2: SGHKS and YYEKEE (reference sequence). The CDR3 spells CASSLSGTGIGEKLFF. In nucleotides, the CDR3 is TGTGCCAGCAGCTTGAGCGGAACAGGGATCGGTGAAAAACTGTTTTTT.

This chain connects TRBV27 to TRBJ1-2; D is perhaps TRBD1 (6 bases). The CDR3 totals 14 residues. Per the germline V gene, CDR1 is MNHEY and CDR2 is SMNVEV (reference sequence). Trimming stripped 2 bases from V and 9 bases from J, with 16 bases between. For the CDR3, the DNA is TGTGCCAGCAGTTTAAGGGGACAAAAAAGGAGCTACACCTTC. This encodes CASSLRGQKRSYTF.